This record concerns one T cell receptor (beta chain) sequence. This sample was taken from a study of CD8 T cells in ankylosing spondylitis. Quantitative barcoded 5'-RACE was used to prepare TCR beta libraries. Each CDR3 protein is one row after TCRdb ran MiXCR on the 5' RACE reads. The sample comprises 200,000 or so distinct CDR3 sequences, about 20% of which are singletons, and around 4% rests with the top ten. This CDR3 contains 15 residues. Germline CDR1 MNHEY, CDR2 SMNVEV (reference sequence). The junction had 5 bases not matched to a gene; V was cut back by 4 bases and J by 2 bases. The chain is built from TRBV27 and TRBJ2-7, with 10 bases aligning to TRBD2. Specimen: blood, either unsorted or a sorted T cell fraction (not recorded which). The TCR originated in a male donor under 30 with ankylosing spondylitis or in good health (not recorded which). The CDR3 loop is CASSSPSGSAYEQYF. CDR3 DNA: TGTGCCAGCAGTTCTCCTAGCGGGAGTGCCTACGAGCAGTACTTC.